This T cell receptor (beta chain) was obtained from a study of cytomegalovirus exposure and HLA in healthy donors. Whole-study context: Later analysis reported that the 110 or so validation repertoires shared the platform of the roughly 630 first-cohort repertoires.

The validation cohort, a group of under 150 subjects, included the donors and was separate from the roughly 720-subject first cohort. With respect to this clone: The antigen is not known.

The method was immunoSEQ multiplex PCR; TCRdb's version includes in-frame clones alone and lacks a portion of them. The table lists roughly 190,000 clones, around 86% of them singletons. General observations from the study: The TCR clusters that emerged in the first cohort tended, a later analysis found, to co-occur in the 120 or so validation repertoires.

Trimming took 5 bases from V and 4 from J, leaving 12 bases between them. From germline, CDR1 is GTSNPN and CDR2 SVGIG (reference sequence). CDR3 size: 13 residues. The clonotype originates from a young man in good health and CMV-seropositive. Sequenced input: PBMCs. The rearrangement links TRBV30 to TRBJ1-3; D perhaps matches TRBD1 (5 bases). This chain's CDR3 is CAWWGLEGNTIYF. CDR3 DNA sequence: TGTGCCTGGTGGGGACTCGAAGGAAACACCATATATTTT. The full variable domain, rest sourced from reference TRBV30 and TRBJ1-3, is SQTIHQWPATLVQPVGSPLSLECTVEGTSNPNLYWYRQAAGRGLQLLFYSVGIGQISSEVPQNLSASRPQDRQFILSSKKLLLSDSGFYLCAWWGLEGNTIYFGEGSWLTVV.